This TCR beta chain comes out of a study of T-cell reconstitution after alpha-beta-depleted transplantation in children. Study results and limitations: Surviving recipient T cells and thymic progenitors produced the high day-60 TCRbeta diversity seen in some patients. Newly made T cells mostly supplied T-cell counts and diversity one year after transplant. The study reportedly traced alpha-beta T cells about two months after transplant to several hundred expanded graft clones.

This clonotype has a handful of counts. Its antigen remains unidentified. The authors prepared the TCRbeta library with unique molecular identifiers. TCRdb independently ran MiXCR on the PCR reads; one entry per CDR3 protein. The sample carries some 460,000 distinct CDR3 sequences, 15% to 20% recorded once. The receptor was isolated from a boy younger than two who had a stem cell transplant for Wiskott-Aldrich syndrome, so the T cells may come from the graft donor. The sequences come from PBMCs, mostly from graft donor cells, collected 360 days after TCRalphabeta/CD19-depleted stem cell transplant.

The CDR3 DNA sequence: TGTGCCAGCAGTGCGACCGGGACAGGGAATGGCTACACCTTC. Translated: CASSATGTGNGYTF. V is TRBV7-9 and J is TRBJ1-2; 9 nucleotides line up with TRBD1. Germline trimming cut 6 bases from V and 6 bases from J; bases unmatched to any gene: 8. The CDR3 covers 14 residues. The germline V gene encodes CDR1 SEHNR and CDR2 FQNEAQ (reference sequence).